Following are 7 T cell receptor beta chains from one sample sequenced in a study of radiation and T cells in renal cell carcinoma. Produced via immunoSEQ multiplex PCR; TCRdb's table is partial and in-frame only. The sample has 65,000 or so clones, about three quarters seen once. The time point is: blood 4 weeks post-SBRT, at nephrectomy. Treatment here: 15 Gy SBRT to primary tumor, nephrectomy 4 weeks later. Sequenced material: blood, taken from a patient whose treatment included radiotherapy and nephrectomy. The receptors derive from a man aged 60-69 years with renal cell carcinoma.

This chain connects TRBV7-2 to TRBJ2-2; D unclear. CDR1 and CDR2 (germline): SGHTA, FQGNSA. V was pared by 5 bases and J by 0 bases, with 7 bases between. The CDR3 covers 14 residues. The CDR3 region has the DNA TGTGCCAGCAGCATCGGGCCGAACACCGGGGAGCTGTTTTTT. Translating it yields CASSIGPNTGELFF.

The chain uses TRBV10-3 and TRBJ2-7, with D possibly TRBD1 on 6 matching bases. V was cut by 6 bases and J by 5 bases, with 20 bases left in between. The CDR3 extends over 15 amino acids. The germline gives CDR1 ENHRY, CDR2 SYGVKD. Here the CDR3 DNA reads TGTGCCATCAGAAACACCCGGGACAATTATGACGAGCAGTACTTC. This codes for CAIRNTRDNYDEQYF.

The chain employs TRBV29-1 and TRBJ2-3; no clear D gene. In germline, CDR1 is SQVTM, CDR2 ANQGSEA. The CDR3 contains 14 residues. V was pared by 2 bases and J by 0 bases, with 9 bases between. This CDR3 reads CSVERYPSTDTQYF. In DNA, the CDR3 is TGCAGCGTTGAACGGTATCCTAGCACAGATACGCAGTATTTT.

The chain recombines TRBV7-2 with TRBJ2-7, with D unclear. The V end was cut by 1 base, the J end by 3 bases, with 1 base between. Germline V gene sequence: CDR1 SGHTA, CDR2 FQGNSA. This CDR3 comprises 11 residues. The CDR3 region has the DNA TGTGCCAGCAGCTTAGTCTACGAGCAGTACTTC. Its protein is CASSLVYEQYF.

The chain combines TRBV9 with TRBJ2-1; no definite D call. Trimming took off 4 bases at V and 9 bases at J, with 11 bases between the two ends. This CDR3 comprises 12 residues. The germline gives CDR1 SGDLS, CDR2 YYNGEE. The CDR3 DNA is TGTGCCAGCAGCACGACTGAGGCTGAGCAGTTCTTC. Encoded protein: CASSTTEAEQFF.

The V and J genes are TRBV7-2 and TRBJ2-2; 10 positions agree with TRBD2. The CDR3 has 15 residues. V gave up 4 bases and J gave up 4 bases; unmatched junction bases: 3. Per the germline V gene, CDR1 is SGHTA and CDR2 is FQGNSA. DNA for the CDR3: TGTGCCAGCAGCTCACTAGCGGGAAGCACCGGGGAGCTGTTTTTT. Protein product: CASSSLAGSTGELFF.

The chain carries TRBV9 and TRBJ2-7, with a possible D match to TRBD2 (5 bases). The V and J ends lost 3 bases and 7 bases respectively, with 14 bases between them. The length of the CDR3 is 13 residues. Germline lookup yields CDR1 SGDLS and CDR2 YYNGEE. The CDR3 DNA is TGTGCCAGCAGCGCCGGACTCTCCGGGGAGCAGTACGTC. Encoded protein: CASSAGLSGEQYV.